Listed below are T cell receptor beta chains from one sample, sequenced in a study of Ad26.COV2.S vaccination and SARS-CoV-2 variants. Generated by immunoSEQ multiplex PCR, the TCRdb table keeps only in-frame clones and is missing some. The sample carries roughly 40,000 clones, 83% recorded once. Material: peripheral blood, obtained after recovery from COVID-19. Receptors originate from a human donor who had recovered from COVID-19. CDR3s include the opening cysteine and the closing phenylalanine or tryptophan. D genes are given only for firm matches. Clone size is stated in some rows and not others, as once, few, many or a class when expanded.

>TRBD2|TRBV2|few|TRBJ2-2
CASIGAAGVTGELFF
TGTGCCAGCATTGGGGCCGCGGGGGTAACCGGGGAGCTGTTTTTT
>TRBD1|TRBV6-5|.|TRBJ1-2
CASWDRGDEDYTF
TGTGCCAGCTGGGACAGGGGGGATGAGGACTACACCTTC
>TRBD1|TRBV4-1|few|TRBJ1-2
CASSPPGQGSYGYTF
TGCGCCAGCAGTCCCCCGGGACAGGGTTCCTATGGCTACACCTTC
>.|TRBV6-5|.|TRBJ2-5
CASSYRGETQYF
TGTGCCAGCAGTTACCGAGGAGAGACCCAGTACTTC
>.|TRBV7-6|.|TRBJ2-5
CASSPKETQYF
TGTGCCAGCAGCCCCAAAGAGACCCAGTACTTC
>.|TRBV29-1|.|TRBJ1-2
CSGAISGYGYTF
TGCAGCGGTGCTATTTCGGGGTATGGCTACACCTTC
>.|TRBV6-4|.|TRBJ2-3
CASSDSSRDSTDTQYF
TGTGCCAGCAGTGACTCATCCCGGGACAGCACAGATACGCAGTATTTT
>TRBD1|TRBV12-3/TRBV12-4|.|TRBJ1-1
CASTIGTVEAFF
TGTGCCAGCACCATCGGGACAGTTGAAGCTTTCTTT
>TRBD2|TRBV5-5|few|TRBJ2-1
CASSLQALAGPRGEQFF
TGTGCCAGCAGCTTGCAGGCACTAGCGGGGCCCCGGGGTGAGCAGTTCTTC
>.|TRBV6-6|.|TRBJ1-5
CASSYDGFQPQHF
TGTGCCAGCAGTTACGACGGGTTTCAGCCCCAGCATTTT
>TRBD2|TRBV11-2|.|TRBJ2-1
CASSLAGGEDEQFF
TGTGCCAGCAGCTTAGCGGGGGGGGAGGATGAGCAGTTCTTC
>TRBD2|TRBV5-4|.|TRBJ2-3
CASSPNSGDRTDTQYF
TGTGCCAGCAGCCCCAATAGCGGGGACCGCACAGATACGCAGTATTTT
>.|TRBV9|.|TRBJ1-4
CASSPSPYRNEKLFF
TGTGCCAGCAGCCCTAGCCCCTATAGGAATGAAAAACTGTTTTTT
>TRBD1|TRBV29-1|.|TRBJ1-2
CSAVGQGGNYGYTF
TGCAGCGCCGTTGGACAGGGAGGAAACTATGGCTACACCTTC
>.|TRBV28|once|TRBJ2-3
CASSPGGRVGDTQYF
TGTGCCAGCAGTCCAGGGGGGAGGGTTGGAGATACGCAGTATTTT
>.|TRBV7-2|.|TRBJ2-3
CASSLDTSTDTQYF
TGTGCCAGCTCACTGGACACCAGCACAGATACGCAGTATTTT
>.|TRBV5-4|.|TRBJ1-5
CASSRDLGQPQHF
TGTGCCAGCAGCCGGGACCTCGGACAGCCCCAGCATTTT
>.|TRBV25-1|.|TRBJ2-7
CASRMYYEQYF
TGTGCCAGCAGAATGTACTACGAGCAGTACTTC
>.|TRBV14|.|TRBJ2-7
CASSPRYRVPYEQYF
TGTGCCAGCAGCCCCCGCTACAGGGTACCCTACGAGCAGTACTTC
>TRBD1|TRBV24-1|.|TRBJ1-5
CATSDSGTGLAGTQHF
TGTGCCACCAGTGATTCCGGGACAGGGCTCGCGGGGACCCAGCATTTT
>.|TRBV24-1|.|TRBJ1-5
CATSDSGDSNQPQHF
TGTGCCACCAGTGATTCGGGGGATAGCAATCAGCCCCAGCATTTT
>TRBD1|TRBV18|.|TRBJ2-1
CASSATGENEQFF
TGTGCCAGCTCAGCAACAGGGGAAAATGAGCAGTTCTTC
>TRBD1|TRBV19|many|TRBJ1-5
CASLAFGQGGDQPQHF
TGTGCCAGCCTGGCGTTCGGACAGGGGGGGGATCAGCCCCAGCATTTT
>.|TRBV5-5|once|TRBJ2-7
CASSLGRRSFYEQYF
TGTGCCAGCAGCTTGGGCCGCCGGTCTTTCTACGAGCAGTACTTC
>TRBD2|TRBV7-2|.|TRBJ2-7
CASSQRSSGSYEQYF
TGTGCCAGCAGCCAGAGGTCTAGCGGGTCCTACGAGCAGTACTTC
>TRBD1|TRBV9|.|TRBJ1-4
CASSVGQGFTNEKLFF
TGTGCCAGCAGCGTGGGACAGGGGTTTACTAATGAAAAACTGTTTTTT
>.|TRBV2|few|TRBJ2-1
CASREQTSHNEQFF
TGTGCCAGCAGGGAACAGACATCCCACAATGAGCAGTTCTTC